The 21 T cell receptor beta chains listed next were all sequenced from one sample in a study of molecular identifiers for immune sequencing clone quantification. TCRdb reprocessed the PCR reads with MiXCR, giving one entry per CDR3 protein. This sample has approximately 670,000 distinct CDR3 sequences, with approximately 20% found just once. Sequencing was carried out using naive CD8+ T cells from blood, with Jurkat cell RNA spiked in. Subset reported: FACS-sorted CD8+CD4-CCR7+CD45RA+ naive T cells. These receptors came from a human donor in good health. Some libraries in this study had Jurkat cell RNA spiked in.

In this sample, this clonotype turned up a few times. The gene calls are TRBV15 and TRBJ1-1; D ambiguous. Trimming removed 0 bases at V and 1 base at J, with 6 bases between. Germline V gene data show CDR1 as LNHNV and CDR2 as YYDKDF (reference sequence). CDR3 size: 14 residues. The DNA for the CDR3 is TGTGCCACCAGCAGAGATATGGGGAACACTGAAGCTTTCTTT. Translation: CATSRDMGNTEAFF.

The table lists this clonotype with a few counts. V usage is TRBV24-1 and J usage is TRBJ2-6, with D perhaps matching TRBD2 (5 bases). V lost 4 bases to trimming and J lost 0 bases, with 18 bases between them. This CDR3 has 19 residues. Germline CDR1 KGHDR, CDR2 SFDVKD. The CDR3 protein is CATSDPKERSSSGANVLTF. The CDR3 region has the DNA TGTGCCACCAGTGACCCGAAGGAGCGGTCGAGCTCTGGGGCCAACGTCCTGACTTTC.

The chain couples TRBV20-1 to TRBJ1-5, with 10 bases fitting TRBD1. Germline V gene data show CDR1 as DFQATT and CDR2 as SNEGSKA (reference sequence). CDR3 length equals 15 residues. The V gene end was trimmed by 4 bases and the J gene end by 15 bases; junction bases not matched to a gene: 18. The CDR3 region is CSAILRGQGPLARHF. For the CDR3, the DNA is TGCAGTGCTATTCTGAGGGGACAGGGGCCACTGGCCCGGCATTTT.

This clonotype was detected ten times or more. The V gene is TRBV6-2 or TRBV6-3, the J gene TRBJ1-1; D gene unclear. This CDR3 comprises 14 residues. Germline values: CDR1 MNHEY, CDR2 SVGEGT. The V gene lost 6 bases and the J gene lost 5 bases, with 16 bases spanning the gap. CDR3 coding DNA: TGTGCCAGCAGGCCCCGCGGCTCGGGAACTGAAGCTTTCTTT. Translation: CASRPRGSGTEAFF.

Turning to this clonotype: Its ends do not fully match the called genes, so a read error is possible. V usage is TRBV6-2 or TRBV6-3 and J usage is TRBJ2-1; possibly TRBD2 for D (6 bases). The V gene's germline CDR1 is MNHEY and CDR2 SVGEGT. CDR3 length: 16 residues. CDR3 sequence reads: CAGSRKPGLGNNEQFF. The CDR3 DNA follows: TGTGCCGGCAGCCGAAAACCGGGACTTGGTAACAATGAGCAGTTCTTC.

At least ten counts were recorded for this clonotype. V is TRBV20-1 and J is TRBJ2-7; TRBD2 might be the D (5 bases). Germline CDR1 reads DFQATT; CDR2 reads SNEGSKA (reference sequence). The V end was cut by 7 bases, the J end by 0 bases, with 10 bases between. The length of the CDR3 is 12 residues. The CDR3 DNA reads as TGCAGTGTGTCGGGAAACTCCTACGAGCAGTACTTC. Translation gives CSVSGNSYEQYF.

In this sample, this clonotype turned up many times. V is TRBV7-2 and J is TRBJ2-3; weak D call: TRBD2 (5 bases). The V end was cut by 1 base, the J end by 3 bases, with 17 bases between. The CDR3 extends over 17 amino acids. CDR1 is SGHTA, CDR2 FQGNSA, per germline. CDR3 DNA: TGTGCCAGCAGCTTAGAACTAGGGCGGGTAGGGACAGATACGCAGTATTTT. This translates into CASSLELGRVGTDTQYF.

This clonotype appeared many times. V usage is TRBV6-5 and J usage is TRBJ2-3; TRBD2 agrees at 9 bases. V lost 0 bases to trimming and J lost 2 bases; unmatched junction nucleotides: 9. Germline assignment: CDR1 MNHEY and CDR2 SVGAGI. The CDR3 length is 18 residues. CDR3 sequence: CASSYSSVAGALTDTQYF. Written as DNA, the CDR3 is TGTGCCAGCAGTTACTCGTCGGTAGCGGGGGCCCTCACAGATACGCAGTATTTT.

V and J are TRBV5-1 and TRBJ1-4, with D maybe TRBD1 (6 bases). CDR1 and CDR2 from the germline V gene are SGHRS and YFSETQ. V was clipped by 0 bases and J by 14 bases, with 20 bases between them. This CDR3 has 15 residues. CDR3: CASSLDWGAGRNLFF. The CDR3 bases are TGCGCCAGCAGCTTGGATTGGGGGGCCGGTAGGAACCTGTTTTTT. Full variable domain (outside the CDR3, taken from reference TRBV5-1 and TRBJ1-4): KAGVTQTPRYLIKTRGQQVTLSCSPISGHRSVSWYQQTPGQGLQFLFEYFSETQRNKGNFPGRFSGRQFSNSRSEMNVSTLELGDSALYLCASSLDWGAGRNLFFGSGTQLSVL.

This clonotype was found a few times. The gene calls are TRBV6-5 and TRBJ2-7, with TRBD1 matching 7 bases. The CDR3 loop spans 15 amino acids. CDR1 is MNHEY, CDR2 SVGAGI, per germline. J was trimmed by 2 bases and V by 0 bases; bases with no gene match: 4. In DNA form, the CDR3 reads TGTGCCAGCAGTTACTCGAACAGGGGCGCCTACGAGCAGTACTTC. This sequence encodes CASSYSNRGAYEQYF.

With regard to this clonotype: This clone may be a read error of a much larger clone one base away. This chain connects TRBV6-2 or TRBV6-3 to TRBJ1-5; 7 bases line up with TRBD1. In germline, CDR1 is MNHEY, CDR2 SVGEGT. The J segment lost 6 bases and the V segment lost 0 bases, leaving 5 bases of the junction unmatched. The CDR3 contains 15 residues. Here the CDR3 reads CASSYSRGHGQPQHF. In DNA form, the CDR3 reads TGTGCCAGCAGTTACTCGAGGGGGCACGGTCAGCCCCAGCATTTT.

This clonotype was observed many times. This chain links TRBV27 with TRBJ1-1; D may be TRBD1 (5 bases). V lost 3 bases and J lost 2, with 10 bases in between. Germline V gives CDR1 MNHEY, CDR2 SMNVEV (reference sequence). The CDR3 has 14 residues. The DNA for the CDR3 is TGTGCCAGCAGTTTCAGGGATACAAACACTGAAGCTTTCTTT. As protein: CASSFRDTNTEAFF.

The V and J genes are TRBV5-5 and TRBJ2-1, with TRBD1 matching over 9 bases. The CDR3 sequence is 16 residues long. CDR1 is SGHKS and CDR2 is YYEKEE in the germline V gene (reference sequence). After removal of 1 base from V and 4 bases from J, the junction contained 6 bases not matched to a gene. Written as DNA, the CDR3 is TGTGCCAGCAGCTTGCTGGGACAGGGCCAGTACAATGAGCAGTTCTTC. Protein sequence: CASSLLGQGQYNEQFF.

Notes on this clonotype: At one of its ends the junction is not consistent with the germline gene, which may arise from a read error. The V and J genes are TRBV7-9 and TRBJ2-7; 8 positions match TRBD2. This CDR3 spans 15 amino acids. CDR1 SEHNR and CDR2 FQNEAQ come from the germline V gene (reference sequence). CDR3 sequence: CACSSSGSTPREQYF. CDR3 coding DNA: TGTGCCTGCAGCTCCAGCGGGAGTACTCCGCGGGAGCAGTACTTC.

Points on this clonotype: The junction departs from germline at one end; a sequencing error may be responsible. The chain combines TRBV5-3 with TRBJ2-5, with unresolved D. TRBV5-3 belongs to the ORF category, with a function that is uncertain. This CDR3 has 15 amino acids. The CDR3 loop reads CASSLNFAPQETQYF. CDR3 in DNA: TGTGCCAGCAGCTTGAATTTTGCTCCACAAGAGACCCAGTACTTC.

A note on this clonotype: A read error may be the cause here, since a much bigger clone is one base away. This sequence joins TRBV6-5 and TRBJ2-1; 10 bases are shared with TRBD1. This CDR3 spans 12 amino acids. V lost 5 bases and J lost 15; bases outside the gene matches: 7. Germline V gene lookup returns CDR1 MNHEY and CDR2 SVGAGI. The CDR3 DNA reads as TGTGCCAGCAGTAGGGACAGGGGAGGGCCGTTCTTC. Translated, it gives CASSRDRGGPFF.

As for this clonotype: A read error is possible here, since a much larger clone lies one base away. The chain has TRBV6-5 and TRBJ2-3; D not certain. This CDR3 is 15 amino acids long. Deletions cut 6 bases from V and 5 bases from J, with 18 bases between. The germline V gene encodes CDR1 MNHEY and CDR2 SVGAGI. The CDR3 DNA follows: TGTGCCAGCAGCCCTATATGGGGATCTGGAGATACGCAGTATTTT. Encoded protein: CASSPIWGSGDTQYF.

At least ten counts were recorded for this clonotype. The rearrangement joins TRBV7-9 to TRBJ1-2; 10 positions agree with TRBD1. Trimming removed 1 base from V and 4 bases from J; junction bases left unmatched: 9. Germline V gives CDR1 SEHNR, CDR2 FQNEAQ (reference sequence). This CDR3 has 17 amino acids. CDR3 sequence reads: CASSLDGRTGGSYGYTF. CDR3 DNA: TGTGCCAGCAGCTTAGATGGTAGGACAGGGGGATCCTATGGCTACACCTTC.

Ten or more counts support this clonotype. The V call is TRBV6-5, the J call TRBJ2-3; D might be TRBD1 (5 bases). The V and J ends lost 2 bases and 3 bases respectively, with 9 bases between them. The length of the CDR3 is 14 residues. Germline-derived CDR1 and CDR2 are MNHEY and SVGAGI. The CDR3 bases are TGTGCCAGCAGTTACGGCAGGGCAACAGATACGCAGTATTTT. Amino acid sequence: CASSYGRATDTQYF.

This clonotype was picked up many times. The chain links TRBV7-9 to TRBJ1-4; TRBD1 aligns across 11 bases. The CDR3 length is 16 residues. J was trimmed by 5 bases and V by 6 bases; bases with no gene match: 8. CDR1 SEHNR and CDR2 FQNEAQ come from the germline V gene (reference sequence). In DNA, the CDR3 is TGTGCCAGCAGTGCTCGGGACAGGGGGATGAATGAAAAACTGTTTTTT. It translates to CASSARDRGMNEKLFF.

This clonotype was observed many times. The chain recombines TRBV7-9 with TRBJ1-4, with D maybe TRBD1 (5 bases). The CDR3 covers 13 residues. Germline CDR1 and CDR2: SEHNR and FQNEAQ (reference sequence). Trimming took 6 bases from V and 8 from J, leaving 13 bases between them. The CDR3 reads CASRGRDYEKLFF. The CDR3 nucleotides read TGTGCCAGCAGGGGCAGGGACTACGAAAAACTGTTTTTT.